This TCR beta chain comes out of a study of spatial heterogeneity in lung cancer. Study in general: Combinations of a unique TCR and a UMI were tallied in raw reads, and on average each appeared more than ten times. Points from the study as a whole: Ubiquitous expanded tumor TCRs were observed in blood more at resection than follow-up.

There are many counts of this clonotype. Its antigen is not identified. One junction end does not reproduce the germline sequence, and a read error may be involved. Each CDR3 protein gets one entry after TCRdb re-called the 5' RACE reads with MiXCR. The table shows tens of thousands of distinct CDR3 sequences, with less than 5.5% occurring only once. Time point: sample taken at primary tumor resection. The input material, whole RNA from tumor, nontumor lung or frozen PBMC, was sequenced unsorted. Material: PBMCs, obtained at surgery. The TCR was taken from a female donor with early-stage non-small cell lung cancer.

CDR3 nucleotides: TGTGCTAGCAGCTTTACAGGGGAAGAGACCCAGTACTTC. Translated, it gives CASSFTGEETQYF. This chain links TRBV7-7 with TRBJ2-5; 7 bases are a match to TRBD1. The CDR3 has 13 residues. Germline assignment: CDR1 SSHAT and CDR2 FNYEAQ (reference sequence).